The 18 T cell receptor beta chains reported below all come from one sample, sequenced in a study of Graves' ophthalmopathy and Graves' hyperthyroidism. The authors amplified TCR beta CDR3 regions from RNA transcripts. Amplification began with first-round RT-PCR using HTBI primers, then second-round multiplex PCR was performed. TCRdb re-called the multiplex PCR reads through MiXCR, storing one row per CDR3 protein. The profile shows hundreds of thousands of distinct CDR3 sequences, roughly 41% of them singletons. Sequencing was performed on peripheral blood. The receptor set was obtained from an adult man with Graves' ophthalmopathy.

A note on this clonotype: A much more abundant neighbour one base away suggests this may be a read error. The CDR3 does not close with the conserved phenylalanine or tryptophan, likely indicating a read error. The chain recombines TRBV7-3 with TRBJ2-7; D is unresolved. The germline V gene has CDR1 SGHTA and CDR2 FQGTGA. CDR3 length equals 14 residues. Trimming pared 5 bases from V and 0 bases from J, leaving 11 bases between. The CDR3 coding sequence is TGTGCCAGCAGCCAACAGCACAGCTCCTACGAGCAGTACCTC. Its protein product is CASSQQHSSYEQYL.

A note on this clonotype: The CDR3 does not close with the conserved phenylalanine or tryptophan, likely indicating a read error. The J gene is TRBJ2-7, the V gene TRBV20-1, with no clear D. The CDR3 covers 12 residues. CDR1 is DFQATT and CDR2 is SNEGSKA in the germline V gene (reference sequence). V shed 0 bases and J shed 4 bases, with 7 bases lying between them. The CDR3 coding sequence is TGCAGTGCTAGAGAGCGAGAGTACGAGCAGTACCTC. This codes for CSAREREYEQYL.

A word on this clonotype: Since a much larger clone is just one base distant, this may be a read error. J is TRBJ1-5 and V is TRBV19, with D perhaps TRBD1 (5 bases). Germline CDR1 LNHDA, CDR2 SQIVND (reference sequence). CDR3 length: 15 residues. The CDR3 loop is CTSSPAYGGKQPQHF. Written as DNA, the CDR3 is TGTACCAGTAGTCCGGCGTACGGGGGGAAACAGCCCCAGCATTTT.

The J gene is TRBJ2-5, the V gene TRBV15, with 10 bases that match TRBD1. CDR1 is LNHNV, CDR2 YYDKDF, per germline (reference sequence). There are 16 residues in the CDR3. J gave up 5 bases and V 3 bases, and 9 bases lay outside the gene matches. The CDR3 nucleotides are TGTGCCACCAGCAGCCTCGGACAGGGGGTCGAGGAGACCCAGTACTTC. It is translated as CATSSLGQGVEETQYF. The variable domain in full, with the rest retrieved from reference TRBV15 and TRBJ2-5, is DAMVIQNPRYQVTQFGKPVTLSCSQTLNHNVMYWYQQKSSQAPKLLFHYYDKDFNNEADTPDNFQSRRPNTSFCFLDIRSPGLGDTAMYLCATSSLGQGVEETQYFGPGTRLLVL.

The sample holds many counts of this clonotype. The CDR3 sequence is CASSLTAGGTYEQYF. For the CDR3, the DNA is TGCGCCAGCAGCTTAACAGCGGGAGGCACCTACGAGCAGTACTTC. The rearrangement joins TRBV5-1 to TRBJ2-7, with 9 nucleotides matching TRBD2. The CDR3 has 15 amino acids. The junction had 5 bases not matched to a gene; V was cut back by 2 bases and J by 2 bases. In germline, CDR1 is SGHRS, CDR2 YFSETQ.

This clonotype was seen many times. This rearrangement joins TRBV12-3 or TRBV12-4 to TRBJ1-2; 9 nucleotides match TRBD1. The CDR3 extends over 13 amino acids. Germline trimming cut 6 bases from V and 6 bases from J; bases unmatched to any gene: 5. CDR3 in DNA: TGTGCCAGCAGCAAAGGGACAGGGCATGGCTACACCTTC. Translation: CASSKGTGHGYTF.

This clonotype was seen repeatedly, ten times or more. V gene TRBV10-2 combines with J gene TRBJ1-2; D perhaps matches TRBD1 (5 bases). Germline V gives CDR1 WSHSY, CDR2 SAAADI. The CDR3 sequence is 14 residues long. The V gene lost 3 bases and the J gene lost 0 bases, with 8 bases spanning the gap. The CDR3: CASSEGHSNYGYTF. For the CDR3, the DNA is TGCGCCAGCAGTGAAGGACATTCTAACTATGGCTACACCTTC.

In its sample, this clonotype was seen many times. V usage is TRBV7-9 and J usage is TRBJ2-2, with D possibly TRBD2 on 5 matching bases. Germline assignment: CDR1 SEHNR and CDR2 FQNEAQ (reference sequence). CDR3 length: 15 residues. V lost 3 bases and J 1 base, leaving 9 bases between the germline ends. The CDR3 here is CASSFSAGNTGELFF. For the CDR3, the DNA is TGTGCCAGCAGCTTTTCGGCGGGGAACACCGGGGAGCTGTTTTTT.

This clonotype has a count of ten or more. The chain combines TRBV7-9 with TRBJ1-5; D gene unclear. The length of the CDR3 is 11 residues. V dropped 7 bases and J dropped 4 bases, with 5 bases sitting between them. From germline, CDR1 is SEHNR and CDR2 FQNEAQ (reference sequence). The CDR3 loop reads CASTVNQPQHF. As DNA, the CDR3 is TGTGCCAGCACCGTGAATCAGCCCCAGCATTTT. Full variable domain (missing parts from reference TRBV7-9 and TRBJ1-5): DTGVSQNPRHKITKRGQNVTFRCDPISEHNRLYWYRQTLGQGPEFLTYFQNEAQLEKSRLLSDRFSAERPKGSFSTLEIQRTEQGDSAMYLCASTVNQPQHFGDGTRLSIL.

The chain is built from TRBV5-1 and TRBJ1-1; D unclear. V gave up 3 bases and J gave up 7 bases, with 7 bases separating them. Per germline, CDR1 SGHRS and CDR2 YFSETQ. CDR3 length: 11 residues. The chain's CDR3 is CASSSRYEAFF. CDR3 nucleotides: TGCGCCAGCAGCTCCCGATATGAAGCTTTCTTT.

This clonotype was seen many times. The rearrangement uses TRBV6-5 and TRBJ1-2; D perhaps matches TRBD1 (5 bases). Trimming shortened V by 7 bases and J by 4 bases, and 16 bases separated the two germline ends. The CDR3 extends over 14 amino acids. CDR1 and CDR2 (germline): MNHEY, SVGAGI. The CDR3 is CASTTDGRAYGYTF. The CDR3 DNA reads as TGTGCCAGCACTACAGACGGCAGGGCCTATGGCTACACCTTC.

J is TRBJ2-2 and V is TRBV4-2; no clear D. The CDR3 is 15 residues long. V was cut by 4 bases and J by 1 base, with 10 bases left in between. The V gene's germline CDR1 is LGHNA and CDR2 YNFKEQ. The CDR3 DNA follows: TGTGCCAGCAGCCCCCGAGACATGAACACCGGGGAGCTGTTTTTT. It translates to CASSPRDMNTGELFF.

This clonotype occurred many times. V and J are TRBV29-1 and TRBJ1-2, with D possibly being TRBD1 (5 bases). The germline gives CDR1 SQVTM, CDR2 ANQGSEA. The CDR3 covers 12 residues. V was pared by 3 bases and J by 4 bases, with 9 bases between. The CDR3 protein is CSVEGTAYGYTF. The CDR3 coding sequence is TGCAGCGTTGAGGGGACGGCCTATGGCTACACCTTC.

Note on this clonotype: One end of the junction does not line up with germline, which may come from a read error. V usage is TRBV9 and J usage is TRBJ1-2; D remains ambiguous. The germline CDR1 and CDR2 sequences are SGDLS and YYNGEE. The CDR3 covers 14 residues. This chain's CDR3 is CASSLYSANYGYTF. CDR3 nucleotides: TGCGCCAGCAGCCTTTACAGTGCTAACTATGGCTACACCTTC. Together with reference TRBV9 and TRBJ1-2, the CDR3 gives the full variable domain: DSGVTQTPKHLITATGQRVTLRCSPRSGDLSVYWYQQSLDQGLQFLIQYYNGEERAKGNILERFSAQQFPDLHSELNLSSLELGDSALYFCASSLYSANYGYTFGSGTRLTVV.

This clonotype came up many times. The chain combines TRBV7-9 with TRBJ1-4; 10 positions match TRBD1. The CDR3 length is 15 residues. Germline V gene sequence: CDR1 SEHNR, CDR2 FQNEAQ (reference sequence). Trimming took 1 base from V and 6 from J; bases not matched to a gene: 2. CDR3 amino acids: CASSLGDRGYEKLFF. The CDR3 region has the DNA TGTGCCAGCAGCTTAGGGGACAGGGGCTATGAAAAACTGTTTTTT.

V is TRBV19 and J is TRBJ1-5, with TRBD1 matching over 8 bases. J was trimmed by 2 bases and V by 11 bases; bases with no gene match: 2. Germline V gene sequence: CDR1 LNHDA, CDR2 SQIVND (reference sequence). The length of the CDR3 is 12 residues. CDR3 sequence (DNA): TGTGCCTGGGGACAGGGCAATCAGCCCCAGCATTTT. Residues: CAWGQGNQPQHF.

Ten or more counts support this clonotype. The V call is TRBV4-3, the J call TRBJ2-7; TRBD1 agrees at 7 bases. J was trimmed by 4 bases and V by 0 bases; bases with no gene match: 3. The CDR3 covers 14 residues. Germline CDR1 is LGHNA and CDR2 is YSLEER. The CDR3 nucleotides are TGCGCCAGCAGCCAAGACCACAGGGGTTACGAGCAGTACTTC. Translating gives CASSQDHRGYEQYF.

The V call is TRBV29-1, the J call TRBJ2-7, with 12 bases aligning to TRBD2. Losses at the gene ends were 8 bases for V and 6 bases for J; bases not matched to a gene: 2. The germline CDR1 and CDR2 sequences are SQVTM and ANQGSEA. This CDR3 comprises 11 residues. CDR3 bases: TGCAGCCAACTAGCGGGAGGCGAGCAGTACTTC. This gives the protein CSQLAGGEQYF.